The source of this T cell receptor (beta chain) is a study of identifying expanded T cells in peripheral blood. Assay: immunoSEQ multiplex PCR; the TCRdb copy retains only in-frame clones and omits some. The table lists about 100,000 clones, 70% to 90% of them singletons. The study's findings and limits: Across healthy donors, higher total template counts meant significantly greater roughly two-week count variance. Differentially abundant clones: about 1.2 between replicates, 16.4 at roughly 2 weeks, over 18 at four.

Points on this clone: The antigen is not known.

The CDR3 is 12 residues long. Trimming cost V 5 bases and J 5 bases, with 6 bases left between them. The germline V gene encodes CDR1 SSHAT and CDR2 FNYEAQ (reference sequence). No infections or other immune events were documented during collection. What was sequenced was blood. The origin of this receptor is a person aged 18 to 70 in good health. This chain joins TRBV7-7 and TRBJ2-2; D is undetermined. The DNA for the CDR3 is TGTGCCAGCAGCCAAGGAACCGGGGAGCTGTTTTTT. This codes for CASSQGTGELFF.